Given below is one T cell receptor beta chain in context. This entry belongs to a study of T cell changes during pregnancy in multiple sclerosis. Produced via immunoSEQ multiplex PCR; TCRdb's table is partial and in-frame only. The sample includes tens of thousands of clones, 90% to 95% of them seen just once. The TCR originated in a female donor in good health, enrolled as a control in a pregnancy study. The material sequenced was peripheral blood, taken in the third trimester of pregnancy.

The DNA of the CDR3 is TGTGCCAGCAGCTTAGGGGGGCAAGGGGCCAACGTCCTGACTTTC. Its translation: CASSLGGQGANVLTF. The V gene is TRBV7-2, the J gene TRBJ2-6; a possible D gene is TRBD1 (6 bases). V was trimmed by 1 base and J by 4 bases, leaving 8 bases between them. The CDR3 has 15 amino acids. CDR1 SGHTA and CDR2 FQGNSA come from the germline V gene.